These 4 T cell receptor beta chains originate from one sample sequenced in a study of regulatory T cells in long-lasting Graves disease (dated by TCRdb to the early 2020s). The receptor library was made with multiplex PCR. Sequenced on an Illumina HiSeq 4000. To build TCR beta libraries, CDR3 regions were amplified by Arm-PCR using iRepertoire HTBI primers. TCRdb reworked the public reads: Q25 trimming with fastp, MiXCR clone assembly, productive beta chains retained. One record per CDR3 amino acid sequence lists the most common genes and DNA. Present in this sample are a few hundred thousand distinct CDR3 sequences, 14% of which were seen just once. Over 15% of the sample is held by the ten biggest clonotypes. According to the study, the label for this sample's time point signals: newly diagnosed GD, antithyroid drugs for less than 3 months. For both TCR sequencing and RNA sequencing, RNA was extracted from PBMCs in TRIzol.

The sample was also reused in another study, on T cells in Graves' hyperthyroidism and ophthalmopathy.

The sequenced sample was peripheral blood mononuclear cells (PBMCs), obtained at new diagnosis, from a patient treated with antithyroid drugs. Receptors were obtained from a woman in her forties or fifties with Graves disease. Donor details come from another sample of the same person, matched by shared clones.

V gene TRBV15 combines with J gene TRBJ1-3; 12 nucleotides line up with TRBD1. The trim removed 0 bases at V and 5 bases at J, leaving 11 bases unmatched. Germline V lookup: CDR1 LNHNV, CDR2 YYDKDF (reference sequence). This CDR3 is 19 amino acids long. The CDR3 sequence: CATSRDSSEGQGARNTIYF. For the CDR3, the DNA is TGTGCCACCAGCAGAGATTCATCCGAGGGACAGGGGGCTAGAAACACCATATATTTT.

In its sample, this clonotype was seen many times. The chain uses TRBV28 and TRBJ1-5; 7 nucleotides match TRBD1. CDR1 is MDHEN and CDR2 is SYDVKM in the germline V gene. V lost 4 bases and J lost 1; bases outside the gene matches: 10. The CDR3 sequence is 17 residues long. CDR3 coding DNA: TGTGCCAGCAGTTCCTCGACAGGGTGGGTGAGCAATCAGCCCCAGCATTTT. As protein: CASSSSTGWVSNQPQHF.

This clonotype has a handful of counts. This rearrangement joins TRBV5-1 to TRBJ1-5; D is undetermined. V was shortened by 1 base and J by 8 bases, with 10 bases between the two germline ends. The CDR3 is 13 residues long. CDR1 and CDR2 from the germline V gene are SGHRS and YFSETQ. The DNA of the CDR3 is TGCGCCAGCAGCTTGTCTGACGGGGAGCCCCAGCATTTT. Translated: CASSLSDGEPQHF.

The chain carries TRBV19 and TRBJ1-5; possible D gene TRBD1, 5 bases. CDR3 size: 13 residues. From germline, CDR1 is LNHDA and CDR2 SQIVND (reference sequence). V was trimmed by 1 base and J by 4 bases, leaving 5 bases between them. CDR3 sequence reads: CASSIAGNQPQHF. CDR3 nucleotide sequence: TGTGCCAGTAGTATAGCAGGGAATCAGCCCCAGCATTTT.